The 32 T cell receptor beta chains presented below share a single source sample, sequenced in a study of blood T cell repertoires in COVID-19. TCRdb's copy holds only in-frame clones and misses some; the assay was immunoSEQ multiplex PCR. Of about 210,000 clones in the sample, 83% were seen once. Sequencing used peripheral blood. The receptors were gathered from a woman aged 40 to 50 with active or convalescent COVID-19.

This chain uses TRBV18 with TRBJ1-1; possible D gene TRBD1, 6 bases. The CDR3 covers 14 residues. Germline CDR1 reads KGHSH; CDR2 reads LQKENI. V lost 2 bases and J 4 bases, leaving 11 bases between the germline ends. Here the CDR3 reads CASSPRGRGTEAFF. DNA for the CDR3: TGTGCCAGCTCACCAAGAGGCAGGGGCACTGAAGCTTTCTTT.

The chain is built from TRBV10-1 and TRBJ2-2, with no clear D. Per germline, CDR1 WNHNN and CDR2 SYGVQD (reference sequence). V was pared by 6 bases and J by 3 bases, with 5 bases between. This CDR3 spans 12 amino acids. The CDR3 DNA reads as TGCGCCAGCAGCTCGGACACCGGGGAGCTGTTTTTT. Protein product: CASSSDTGELFF.

This clone has just a few counts. The chain carries TRBV7-9 and TRBJ2-7, with TRBD1 as a possible D gene (6 bases). The CDR3 sequence is 16 residues long. V was cut by 5 bases and J by 0 bases, with 17 bases left in between. Germline CDR1 SEHNR, CDR2 FQNEAQ (reference sequence). As DNA, the CDR3 is TGTGCCAGCAGCACCCGGCGGCAGGGGAGCTCCTACGAGCAGTACTTC. This encodes CASSTRRQGSSYEQYF.

The chain links TRBV4-3 to TRBJ2-4; 8 nucleotides agree with TRBD1. Unmatched junction bases numbered 14, after V lost 0 bases and J lost 1 base. The CDR3 loop spans 20 amino acids. The V gene's germline CDR1 is LGHNA and CDR2 YSLEER. In DNA form, the CDR3 reads TGCGCCAGCAGCCAAGAACACCACGCCGGACAGGGAATTGCCAAAAACATTCAGTACTTC. Translated: CASSQEHHAGQGIAKNIQYF.

The V call is TRBV7-2, the J call TRBJ2-4; tentatively, D is TRBD2 (6 bases). Germline V gives CDR1 SGHTA, CDR2 FQGNSA. The CDR3 spans 15 residues. V dropped 1 base and J dropped 6 bases, with 13 bases sitting between them. CDR3 residues: CASSLGGGRGNIQYF. The CDR3 region has the DNA TGTGCCAGCAGCTTAGGGGGAGGACGGGGAAACATTCAGTACTTC.

The J gene is TRBJ2-5, the V gene TRBV10-2, with D perhaps matching TRBD1 (6 bases). Trimming removed 5 bases at V and 1 base at J, with 14 bases between. Germline CDR1 is WSHSY and CDR2 is SAAADI. The CDR3 runs to 15 residues. The DNA for the CDR3 is TGCGCCAGCAGTATGACCCAGGGGTCCCAAGAGACCCAGTACTTC. As protein: CASSMTQGSQETQYF.

V and J are TRBV5-1 and TRBJ2-5; 11 bases map to TRBD1. V dropped 2 bases and J dropped 4; count of bases not matched to a gene: 1. The CDR3 covers 14 residues. Germline CDR1 is SGHRS and CDR2 is YFSETQ. CDR3 protein: CASSFGTGGETQYF. CDR3 nucleotides: TGCGCCAGCAGCTTCGGGACAGGGGGAGAGACCCAGTACTTC.

The chain couples TRBV5-1 to TRBJ2-1, with 8 nucleotides matching TRBD1. This CDR3 region has 16 residues. Trimming cost V 5 bases and J 6 bases; bases outside gene matches: 13. The germline CDR1 and CDR2 sequences are SGHRS and YFSETQ. The CDR3 spells CASSHTLRDRGNEQFF. The CDR3 nucleotides are TGCGCCAGCAGTCACACGTTAAGAGACAGGGGCAATGAGCAGTTCTTC.

CDR3 DNA sequence: TGTGCCACCAGTGATTTTAGAGCGGTTACGCAGTATTTT. Translated: CATSDFRAVTQYF. The chain has TRBV24-1 and TRBJ2-3; D might be TRBD2 (5 bases). With 1 base removed from V and 8 bases from J, the gap between germline ends came to 9 bases. Per the germline V gene, CDR1 is KGHDR and CDR2 is SFDVKD. The length of the CDR3 is 13 residues.

The gene calls are TRBV13 and TRBJ1-2; a possible D gene is TRBD1 (6 bases). CDR3 length: 16 residues. The germline gives CDR1 PRHDT, CDR2 FYEKMQ (reference sequence). Trimming removed 1 base at V and 7 bases at J, with 19 bases between. The CDR3: CASSLVPGRGIGGYTF. The CDR3 nucleotides read TGTGCCAGCAGCTTAGTACCCGGAAGGGGGATAGGTGGCTACACCTTC.

The V and J genes are TRBV6-1 and TRBJ2-7; D is possibly TRBD1 (5 bases). Germline CDR1 reads MNHNS; CDR2 reads SASEGT. The CDR3 loop spans 16 amino acids. The V and J ends lost 3 bases and 1 base respectively, with 16 bases between them. CDR3 sequence reads: CASSDMGRGSSYEQYF. The CDR3 nucleotides read TGTGCCAGCAGTGATATGGGTAGGGGCAGTTCCTACGAGCAGTACTTC.

This chain links TRBV6-5 with TRBJ2-7; D might be TRBD1 (5 bases). Trimming stripped 6 bases from V and 5 bases from J, with 17 bases between. Per germline, CDR1 MNHEY and CDR2 SVGAGI. The CDR3 spans 14 residues. CDR3 protein: CASRKPGFGHEQYF. The CDR3 DNA follows: TGTGCCAGCAGGAAACCAGGGTTTGGGCACGAGCAGTACTTC.

The V gene is TRBV11-3, the J gene TRBJ2-2; the D gene is possibly TRBD2 (6 bases). Trimming took 5 bases from V and 5 from J, leaving 18 bases between them. CDR3 size: 16 residues. The germline V gene encodes CDR1 SGHNT and CDR2 YENEEA. Written as DNA, the CDR3 is TGTGCCAGCAGCACCCCCTTGGTAGCGGATACCGGGGAGCTGTTTTTT. Amino acids: CASSTPLVADTGELFF.

V and J are TRBV18 and TRBJ1-1, with 7 bases that match TRBD1. The CDR3 consists of 14 residues. The junction had 5 bases not matched to a gene; V was cut back by 6 bases and J by 1 base. Germline V gene data show CDR1 as KGHSH and CDR2 as LQKENI. The CDR3 nucleotides read TGTGCCAGCTCGCGACAGGGAGAGAACACTGAAGCTTTCTTT. Protein sequence: CASSRQGENTEAFF.

The chain is built from TRBV30 and TRBJ2-7; 11 bases map to TRBD1. The CDR3 extends over 15 amino acids. From germline, CDR1 is GTSNPN and CDR2 SVGIG (reference sequence). J gave up 1 base and V 4 bases, and 6 bases lay outside the gene matches. CDR3 bases: TGTGCCTGGATGCTCCGGGACAGGGGGTCCTACGAGCAGTACTTC. Its protein product is CAWMLRDRGSYEQYF.

This chain links TRBV3-1 (or the pseudogene TRBV3-2) with TRBJ2-1, with 10 bases lining up with TRBD2. Germline V CDR1 and CDR2: LGHDT, YNNKEL (reference sequence). V lost 4 bases and J lost 8; bases outside the gene matches: 8. This CDR3 region has 15 residues. The CDR3 DNA reads TGTGCCAGCAGCCTGTCAGCGGGAGGGACGGATGAGCAGTTCTTC. It encodes CASSLSAGGTDEQFF.

Notes on this clone: Other DNA sequences in this specimen translate into the identical CDR3. This sequence joins TRBV7-8 and TRBJ1-2; TRBD1 matches at 9 bases. In germline, CDR1 is SGHVS, CDR2 FQNEAQ. There are 14 residues in the CDR3. J gave up 4 bases and V 1 base, and 1 base lay outside the gene matches. The CDR3 reads CASSLGQGGYGYTF. The DNA for the CDR3 is TGTGCCAGCAGCTTAGGACAGGGGGGCTATGGCTACACCTTC.

The gene calls are TRBV11-2 and TRBJ1-5; D unresolved. The CDR3 sequence is 13 residues long. V gave up 3 bases and J gave up 4 bases, with 7 bases separating them. CDR1 SGHAT and CDR2 FQNNGV come from the germline V gene. In DNA form, the CDR3 reads TGTGCCAGCAGCTTTAGCAGAAATCAGCCCCAGCATTTT. As protein: CASSFSRNQPQHF. Full variable domain (remainder filled in from reference TRBV11-2 and TRBJ1-5): EAGVAQSPRYKIIEKRQSVAFWCNPISGHATLYWYQQILGQGPKLLIQFQNNGVVDDSQLPKDRFSAERLKGVDSTLKIQPAKLEDSAVYLCASSFSRNQPQHFGDGTRLSIL.

This clone was seen more than once but under ten times. The rearrangement joins TRBV30 to TRBJ1-1; no reliable D call. Trimming pared 4 bases from V and 5 bases from J, leaving 11 bases between. The CDR3 spans 12 residues. From germline, CDR1 is GTSNPN and CDR2 SVGIG (reference sequence). CDR3 protein: CAWNGRETEAFF. Here the CDR3 DNA reads TGTGCCTGGAACGGACGGGAAACTGAAGCTTTCTTT.

This chain joins TRBV6-6 and TRBJ1-2, with D perhaps matching TRBD1 (5 bases). This CDR3 is built from 14 residues. The V end lost 0 bases, the J end lost 3 bases, and 8 bases lay between the germline ends. Germline-derived CDR1 and CDR2 are MNHNY and SVGAGI (reference sequence). CDR3 protein: CASSYSSGHYGYTF. The CDR3 DNA reads TGTGCCAGCAGTTACTCTTCAGGGCACTATGGCTACACCTTC.

CDR3 amino acids: CAWSPGLAGDLNEQFF. The CDR3 DNA reads TGTGCCTGGAGCCCGGGACTAGCGGGAGACCTCAATGAGCAGTTCTTC. The chain carries TRBV30 and TRBJ2-1; 14 positions match TRBD2. V dropped 3 bases and J dropped 6; count of bases not matched to a gene: 7. Germline CDR1 and CDR2: GTSNPN and SVGIG (reference sequence). CDR3 length equals 16 residues.

The sample holds a few counts of this clone. The chain carries TRBV28 and TRBJ2-2; D may be TRBD2 (6 bases). The CDR3 sequence is 18 residues long. The germline V gene has CDR1 MDHEN and CDR2 SYDVKM. The V end was cut by 4 bases, the J end by 3 bases, with 21 bases between. CDR3 sequence: CASSSAALGGPDTGELFF. Here the CDR3 DNA reads TGTGCCAGCAGTTCAGCCGCCTTGGGGGGACCGGACACCGGGGAGCTGTTTTTT.

The rearrangement joins TRBV4-2 to TRBJ1-1; D is unclear. Deletions cut 4 bases from V and 9 bases from J, with 12 bases between. The CDR3 covers 12 residues. The V gene's germline CDR1 is LGHNA and CDR2 YNFKEQ. CDR3 amino acids: CASSRPGPQAFF. In DNA, the CDR3 is TGTGCCAGCAGCCGGCCAGGCCCACAAGCTTTCTTT.

V gene TRBV10-3 combines with J gene TRBJ2-2; 7 bases are a match to TRBD1. The germline V gene encodes CDR1 ENHRY and CDR2 SYGVKD. The V and J ends lost 2 bases and 2 bases, in that order; junction bases with no gene match: 5. CDR3 size: 16 residues. The CDR3 DNA follows: TGTGCCATCAGTGAGAGGACAGGCCCTAACACCGGGGAGCTGTTTTTT. Protein product: CAISERTGPNTGELFF.

The rearrangement links TRBV11-3 to TRBJ1-2; TRBD1 matches at 9 bases. This CDR3 comprises 14 residues. V dropped 8 bases and J dropped 4; count of bases not matched to a gene: 8. CDR1 is SGHNT, CDR2 YENEEA, per germline. The CDR3 sequence is CASSQTGGAYGYTF. In DNA, the CDR3 is TGTGCCAGCTCCCAAACAGGGGGCGCCTATGGCTACACCTTC.

The chain joins TRBV6-5 to TRBJ1-6; perhaps TRBD1 as D (5 bases). With 2 bases removed from V and 6 bases from J, the gap between germline ends came to 11 bases. The V gene's germline CDR1 is MNHEY and CDR2 SVGAGI. This CDR3 contains 15 residues. CDR3 loop: CASSYGARVNSPLHF. The CDR3 DNA reads as TGTGCCAGCAGTTACGGTGCCAGGGTTAATTCACCCCTCCACTTT.

This chain joins TRBV14 and TRBJ1-4, with no clear D. This CDR3 has 15 residues. Germline assignment: CDR1 SGHDN and CDR2 FVKESK. Trimming cost V 6 bases and J 5 bases, with 16 bases left between them. The CDR3, as DNA: TGTGCCAGCAGTTATGGTACTACCGAAAATGAAAAACTGTTTTTT. As protein: CASSYGTTENEKLFF.

This chain joins TRBV7-2 and TRBJ1-5, with 10 bases that match TRBD1. V was clipped by 5 bases and J by 12 bases; unmatched bases: 7. CDR1 is SGHTA and CDR2 is FQGNSA in the germline V gene. This CDR3 spans 13 amino acids. The CDR3 spells CASSPGQGFLQHF. The CDR3 nucleotides read TGTGCCAGCAGCCCGGGACAGGGGTTTCTCCAGCATTTT.

This clone turned up a few times. The CDR3 protein is CASSTATYRSDEQYF. CDR3 bases: TGTGCCAGTAGTACCGCGACTTACAGGTCGGACGAGCAGTACTTC. The chain carries TRBV19 and TRBJ2-7; perhaps TRBD1 as D (5 bases). V gave up 4 bases and J gave up 5 bases, with 18 bases separating them. CDR3 length equals 15 residues. The germline V gene encodes CDR1 LNHDA and CDR2 SQIVND (reference sequence).

The chain uses TRBV29-1 and TRBJ2-3, with 10 positions matching TRBD2. This CDR3 comprises 15 residues. V trimming: 4 bases; J trimming: 4 bases; junction bases outside the gene matches: 8. The V gene's germline CDR1 is SQVTM and CDR2 ANQGSEA. This CDR3 reads CSVGDSGGRSDTQYF. CDR3 DNA sequence: TGCAGCGTTGGTGATAGCGGGGGGAGATCAGATACGCAGTATTTT.

The CDR3 DNA reads TGTGCCAGCAGCCCGACAGGGAACACTGAAGCTTTCTTT. Amino acid sequence: CASSPTGNTEAFF. V usage is TRBV6-5 and J usage is TRBJ1-1; D may be TRBD1 (6 bases). CDR3 length: 13 amino acids. The germline CDR1 and CDR2 sequences are MNHEY and SVGAGI. V dropped 6 bases and J dropped 1 base, with 9 bases sitting between them.

The chain links TRBV15 to TRBJ1-5, with unresolved D. CDR3 length: 16 residues. The germline V gene has CDR1 LNHNV and CDR2 YYDKDF (reference sequence). V was trimmed by 1 base and J by 3 bases, leaving 13 bases between them. In DNA, the CDR3 is TGTGCCACCAGCAGAGGACATGGCGGGAACAATCAGCCCCAGCATTTT. This translates into CATSRGHGGNNQPQHF.